This TCR beta chain was sequenced during a study of shared clonotypes between healthy human individuals. CD45RO negativity and positive selection for CCR7 defined naive CD8 cells, a population that excluded terminally differentiated effector memory CD45RA+ cells. The donor cohort consisted entirely of Caucasian adults residing in Nashville, Tennessee. Splitting of each subset's genomic DNA was done evenly across several immunoSEQ plates. Using immunoSEQ multiplex PCR, the repertoire was profiled, and TCRdb retains in-frame clones only, with some absent. The table records a few million clones, about 93% of them present only once. The CDR3 length is 15 residues. In germline, CDR1 is ENHRY, CDR2 SYGVKD. Trimming at V came to 6 bases and at J to 7 bases, leaving 11 bases not matched to a gene. As concerns this clone: Its antigen is currently unknown.

Study-wide findings and caveats: Clonotypes which were not shared had lower generation probabilities than clonotypes that all four donors shared. Genetic and exposure-history diversity was limited by the small donor number.

This chain uses TRBV10-3 with TRBJ1-2; TRBD1 agrees at 10 bases. The sequenced sample consisted of naive CD8+ T cells from PBMCs. The source is a man aged 18 to 29 in good health. Some clones in this sample may be carry-over from other donors' samples. The CDR3, as DNA: TGTGCCATCAGGGATCAAACCGGGACAGGGGTTGGCTACACCTTC. This encodes CAIRDQTGTGVGYTF.